What follows are 17 T cell receptor beta chains derived from one specimen sequenced in a study of cytomegalovirus exposure and HLA in healthy donors. Researchers ran the PCR with 60 Vbeta and 13 Jbeta primers. TCRdb keeps only in-frame clones here, not all; method: immunoSEQ multiplex PCR. The sample includes approximately 190,000 clones, 81% seen only once; the top ten take approximately 3.9%. The specimen was PBMCs. These receptor sequences come from a man aged 45-65 years in good health and CMV-seronegative.

The V call is TRBV25-1, the J call TRBJ1-6; tentative D call: TRBD1 (5 bases). Per germline, CDR1 MGHDK and CDR2 SYGVNS. There are 14 residues in the CDR3. With 7 bases removed from V and 7 bases from J, the gap between germline ends came to 14 bases. CDR3 nucleotides: TGTGCCAGCACCCGTGGGGCAGGGAATTCACCCCTCCACTTT. It specifies CASTRGAGNSPLHF. The variable domain in full, with the rest retrieved from reference TRBV25-1 and TRBJ1-6, is EADIYQTPRYLVIGTGKKITLECSQTMGHDKMYWYQQDPGMELHLIHYSYGVNSTEKGDLSSESTVSRIRTEHFPLTLESARPSHTSQYLCASTRGAGNSPLHFGNGTRLTVT.

CDR3 sequence (DNA): TGTGCCTGGAGTGTCCCAGCGACAGGGTGGAATTCACCCCTCCACTTT. Its translation is CAWSVPATGWNSPLHF. The rearrangement links TRBV30 to TRBJ1-6; 7 bases agree with TRBD1. V lost 0 bases and J lost 7; bases outside the gene matches: 9. In germline, CDR1 is GTSNPN, CDR2 SVGIG (reference sequence). This CDR3 has 16 amino acids.

The V gene is TRBV7-2, the J gene TRBJ1-6; unclear D gene. The germline CDR1 and CDR2 sequences are SGHTA and FQGNSA. This CDR3 has 14 residues. V was shortened by 1 base and J by 10 bases, with 11 bases between the two germline ends. The DNA of the CDR3 is TGTGCCAGCAGCTTAGGAGGGCCCAGGTCACCCCTCCACTTT. It is translated as CASSLGGPRSPLHF.

This chain links TRBV11-2 with TRBJ2-3, with a tentative D call TRBD2 (7 bases). Trimming left V 2 bases short and J 3 bases short, with 12 bases between. This CDR3 is 15 amino acids long. CDR1 and CDR2 (germline): SGHAT, FQNNGV. The CDR3 protein is CASSLRGARTDTQYF. The CDR3 DNA sequence: TGTGCCAGCAGCTTACGGGGGGCCCGAACAGATACGCAGTATTTT.

The CDR3 nucleotides read TGTGCCACCTCATGGGGACAGGGTAATTATTCACCCCTCCACTTT. Amino acid sequence: CATSWGQGNYSPLHF. The chain recombines TRBV19 with TRBJ1-6; the match to TRBD1 covers 9 bases. V was pared by 10 bases and J by 8 bases, with 12 bases of the junction left unmatched. The CDR3 runs 15 residues. In germline, CDR1 is LNHDA, CDR2 SQIVND (reference sequence).

The chain joins TRBV7-2 to TRBJ1-5, with TRBD1 matching over 8 bases. There are 14 residues in the CDR3. The J segment lost 5 bases and the V segment lost 5 bases, leaving 5 bases of the junction unmatched. Germline V gene lookup returns CDR1 SGHTA and CDR2 FQGNSA. The CDR3 spells CASSQTGDYQPQHF. The CDR3 coding sequence is TGTGCCAGCAGCCAGACAGGGGACTATCAGCCCCAGCATTTT. The variable domain in full, completed from reference TRBV7-2 and TRBJ1-5, reads GAGVSQSPSNKVTEKGKDVELRCDPISGHTALYWYRQSLGQGLEFLIYFQGNSAPDKSGLPSDRFSAERTGGSVSTLTIQRTQQEDSAVYLCASSQTGDYQPQHFGDGTRLSIL.

The chain is built from TRBV6-1 and TRBJ2-1; D is undetermined. The CDR3 extends over 13 amino acids. V was clipped by 10 bases and J by 3 bases, with 13 bases between them. In germline, CDR1 is MNHNS, CDR2 SASEGT. CDR3 sequence (DNA): TGTGCCACTCCCGGATCAGGCTACAATGAGCAGTTCTTC. Amino acid sequence: CATPGSGYNEQFF.

This chain uses TRBV6-5 with TRBJ1-2, with D maybe TRBD1 (5 bases). Germline V gene lookup returns CDR1 MNHEY and CDR2 SVGAGI. V lost 7 bases and J 3 bases, leaving 12 bases between the germline ends. This CDR3 spans 13 amino acids. This CDR3 reads CASKQAPHYGYTF. The CDR3 DNA reads as TGTGCCAGCAAACAGGCACCCCACTATGGCTACACCTTC.

This chain joins TRBV28 and TRBJ1-2, with D possibly being TRBD1 (6 bases). The germline V gene encodes CDR1 MDHEN and CDR2 SYDVKM. The CDR3 covers 15 residues. V lost 8 bases and J 0 bases, leaving 16 bases between the germline ends. In DNA form, the CDR3 reads TGTGCCAGCCTCCCCAGGGGAAGAGCTAACTATGGCTACACCTTC. Protein sequence: CASLPRGRANYGYTF.

The chain employs TRBV7-2 and TRBJ2-1, with 10 positions matching TRBD2. CDR3 size: 14 residues. Germline CDR1 reads SGHTA; CDR2 reads FQGNSA. J was trimmed by 9 bases and V by 5 bases; bases with no gene match: 7. The CDR3 DNA reads as TGTGCCAGCAGCGAAGCGGGGGGGTCTAGTGAGCAGTTCTTC. Translated, it gives CASSEAGGSSEQFF.

V usage is TRBV10-1 and J usage is TRBJ2-1; TRBD2 matches at 15 bases. Losses at the gene ends were 5 bases for V and 4 bases for J; bases not matched to a gene: 3. Germline V gives CDR1 WNHNN, CDR2 SYGVQD (reference sequence). The CDR3 runs to 16 residues. This CDR3 reads CASSMGLAGGYNEQFF. The CDR3 DNA reads as TGCGCCAGCAGTATGGGACTAGCGGGGGGTTACAATGAGCAGTTCTTC.

The gene calls are TRBV7-2 and TRBJ2-7; TRBD1 agrees at 7 bases. The CDR3 covers 15 residues. The germline gives CDR1 SGHTA, CDR2 FQGNSA. The V segment lost 2 bases and the J segment 2 bases; nucleotides outside the gene matches: 6. CDR3 nucleotides: TGTGCCAGCAGCTTATATCCAGGGGGAGCCTACGAGCAGTACTTC. This translates into CASSLYPGGAYEQYF. Full variable domain (outside the CDR3, taken from reference TRBV7-2 and TRBJ2-7): GAGVSQSPSNKVTEKGKDVELRCDPISGHTALYWYRQSLGQGLEFLIYFQGNSAPDKSGLPSDRFSAERTGGSVSTLTIQRTQQEDSAVYLCASSLYPGGAYEQYFGPGTRLTVT.

The rearrangement links TRBV18 to TRBJ1-5; D may be TRBD1 (6 bases). CDR1 is KGHSH, CDR2 LQKENI, per germline. With 8 bases removed from V and 3 bases from J, the gap between germline ends came to 14 bases. This CDR3 has 14 residues. The CDR3 DNA follows: TGTGCCAGCCATACAGGGATAAACAATCAGCCCCAGCATTTT. It specifies CASHTGINNQPQHF.

The rearrangement links TRBV10-2 to TRBJ1-1; D unresolved. The CDR3 loop spans 14 amino acids. Germline V lookup: CDR1 WSHSY, CDR2 SAAADI. Trimming left V 5 bases short and J 4 bases short, with 14 bases between. The CDR3 loop reads CASSPLEVGTEAFF. Here the CDR3 DNA reads TGCGCCAGCAGTCCGTTAGAGGTTGGCACTGAAGCTTTCTTT.

Regarding this clone: Germline and junction disagree at one end, which may indicate a read error. This chain joins TRBV4-1 and TRBJ1-2; no definite D call. CDR3 length: 15 amino acids. In germline, CDR1 is MGHRA, CDR2 YSYEKL. CDR3 nucleotides: TGTGCCAGCAGCCAAGATCTATGGACTCCTTATGGCTACACCTTC. This gives the protein CASSQDLWTPYGYTF.

The rearrangement links TRBV30 to TRBJ2-7; D call uncertain. Germline V gene lookup returns CDR1 GTSNPN and CDR2 SVGIG (reference sequence). The V end lost 1 base, the J end lost 3 bases, and 4 bases lay between the germline ends. This CDR3 is 11 amino acids long. The CDR3 region has the DNA TGTGCCTGGAGTGACAGCTACGAGCAGTACTTC. This gives the protein CAWSDSYEQYF.

The chain has TRBV6-6 and TRBJ2-7; the D gene is possibly TRBD1 (6 bases). The germline V and J ends were trimmed by 7 bases and 0 bases, with 10 bases remaining between them. The CDR3 has 13 residues. Per the germline V gene, CDR1 is MNHNY and CDR2 is SVGAGI (reference sequence). The CDR3 loop reads CASTGDNSYEQYF. CDR3 DNA sequence: TGTGCCAGCACCGGGGACAACTCCTACGAGCAGTACTTC.